Below, 32 T cell receptor beta chains from the same sample are listed, as sequenced in a study of blood T cell repertoires in COVID-19 (dated by TCRdb to 2019 to 2021). The receptor library was made with the immunoSEQ multiplex PCR assay. TCRdb holds this immuneACCESS table with in-frame rearrangements only. Some clones are missing; in checked studies, unresolved V genes explain under half, and the rest has no known cause. The sample data list tens of thousands of clones, and 81% of these were observed just once. The top ten constitute roughly a sixth of the sample. The source material was peripheral blood. The receptors come from a woman aged 55 to 70 with acute or convalescent COVID-19.

The rearrangement uses TRBV7-8 and TRBJ2-5; D is perhaps TRBD1 (6 bases). V was cut by 1 base and J by 3 bases, with 21 bases left in between. The CDR3 extends over 18 amino acids. In germline, CDR1 is SGHVS, CDR2 FQNEAQ. CDR3 nucleotide sequence: TGTGCCAGCAGCTTAGGAGGACTCCAGGCAAACAGGGAAGAGACCCAGTACTTC. Protein sequence: CASSLGGLQANREETQYF.

V usage is TRBV6-6 and J usage is TRBJ1-5; TRBD1 matches at 8 bases. This CDR3 has 16 amino acids. Trimming at V came to 5 bases and at J to 0 bases, leaving 6 bases not matched to a gene. The germline gives CDR1 MNHNY, CDR2 SVGAGI (reference sequence). The CDR3 nucleotides are TGTGCCAGCAGTCCCTTAGACAGGGGTAGCAATCAGCCCCAGCATTTT. This gives the protein CASSPLDRGSNQPQHF.

CDR3: CASSLKLAGGVWTDTQYF. CDR3 in DNA: TGTGCCAGCAGCTTGAAATTAGCGGGGGGTGTTTGGACAGATACGCAGTATTTT. The rearrangement links TRBV5-4 to TRBJ2-3, with 10 bases lining up with TRBD2. Germline CDR1 reads SGHNT; CDR2 reads YYREEE (reference sequence). Germline trimming cut 1 base from V and 3 bases from J; bases unmatched to any gene: 11. The CDR3 extends over 18 amino acids.

V usage is TRBV14 and J usage is TRBJ2-2, with 13 bases aligning to TRBD2. The CDR3 covers 17 residues. Germline V gene sequence: CDR1 SGHDN, CDR2 FVKESK. With V trimmed by 4 bases and J by 4 bases, 6 bases remained unmatched. CDR3 in amino acids: CASSPYRTSGSTGELFF. As DNA, the CDR3 is TGTGCCAGCAGCCCCTATCGGACTAGCGGGAGCACCGGGGAGCTGTTTTTT.

This clone appeared a single time. The chain links TRBV29-1 to TRBJ2-2; 8 nucleotides align to TRBD2. The V gene's germline CDR1 is SQVTM and CDR2 ANQGSEA. This CDR3 is 14 amino acids long. J lost 2 bases, V lost 5 bases, and 4 bases had no gene match. CDR3 loop: CSVSSGANTGELFF. DNA of the CDR3: TGCAGCGTTAGTAGCGGGGCTAACACCGGGGAGCTGTTTTTT.

The chain combines TRBV10-2 with TRBJ1-5; D possibly corresponds to TRBD1 (5 bases). The CDR3 consists of 14 residues. The V gene lost 10 bases and the J gene lost 5 bases, with 18 bases spanning the gap. Germline lookup yields CDR1 WSHSY and CDR2 SAAADI. The chain's CDR3 is CANSRGREYQPQHF. The CDR3 DNA reads as TGCGCCAACTCACGGGGGAGGGAATATCAGCCCCAGCATTTT.

The chain recombines TRBV7-6 with TRBJ2-7; TRBD2 is a possible D gene (6 bases). V was trimmed by 1 base and J by 5 bases, leaving 15 bases between them. CDR1 is SGHVS, CDR2 FNYEAQ, per germline. The CDR3 extends over 15 amino acids. CDR3 sequence reads: CASSLGFGEVDEQYF. Here the CDR3 DNA reads TGTGCCAGCAGCTTAGGGTTCGGGGAGGTCGACGAGCAGTACTTC.

The V gene is TRBV20-1, the J gene TRBJ1-1, with D possibly matching TRBD1 (5 bases). Trimming shortened V by 2 bases and J by 11 bases, and 12 bases separated the two germline ends. CDR1 is DFQATT, CDR2 SNEGSKA, per germline (reference sequence). The CDR3 has 11 residues. The CDR3 DNA sequence: TGCAGTGCTAGAATCAGGGAGGGGGCTTTCTTT. It codes for CSARIREGAFF.

The genes are TRBV6-6 and TRBJ1-5, with TRBD1 identical over 11 bases. The CDR3 extends over 14 amino acids. Per germline, CDR1 MNHNY and CDR2 SVGAGI (reference sequence). The V segment lost 4 bases and the J segment 6 bases; nucleotides outside the gene matches: 2. The CDR3 reads CASSSGQGGQPQHF. The CDR3 coding sequence is TGTGCCAGCAGTTCGGGACAGGGGGGTCAGCCCCAGCATTTT.

Turning to this clone: The same CDR3 arises from other DNA sequences in this sample as well. The chain's CDR3 is CASSHNNSPLHF. CDR3 DNA: TGTGCCAGCAGCCACAATAATTCACCCCTCCACTTT. The chain couples TRBV14 to TRBJ1-6, with D unclear. V lost 3 bases to trimming and J lost 5 bases, with 2 bases between them. CDR1 is SGHDN and CDR2 is FVKESK in the germline V gene. CDR3 size: 12 residues.

The chain has TRBV7-9 and TRBJ2-5; D not resolved. The CDR3 has 11 residues. The germline V and J ends were trimmed by 11 bases and 4 bases, with 11 bases remaining between them. Germline CDR1 and CDR2: SEHNR and FQNEAQ (reference sequence). The CDR3, as DNA: TGTGCCTACCTATCACGAGAGACCCAGTACTTC. It specifies CAYLSRETQYF.

This clone was detected once. The V and J genes are TRBV3-1 (or the pseudogene TRBV3-2) and TRBJ2-7; 9 nucleotides line up with TRBD1. CDR1 and CDR2 from the germline V gene are LGHDT and YNNKEL (reference sequence). The CDR3 length is 14 residues. V shed 4 bases, J shed 4 bases, and the junction held 5 bases outside the gene matches. DNA for the CDR3: TGTGCCAGCAGCCCCGGGACAGGGAAATACGAGCAGTACTTC. Translating gives CASSPGTGKYEQYF.

The CDR3 DNA sequence: TGTGCCAGCAGTGAAAGGAGGACCCCCGGGGCAGATACGCAGTATTTT. Protein product: CASSERRTPGADTQYF. The chain links TRBV6-1 to TRBJ2-3, with D possibly being TRBD2 (5 bases). Per germline, CDR1 MNHNS and CDR2 SASEGT. This CDR3 has 16 amino acids. V lost 2 bases, J lost 4 bases, and 16 bases lay in between.

The rearrangement uses TRBV12-5 and TRBJ1-1, with 9 bases that match TRBD1. This CDR3 contains 16 residues. With V trimmed by 5 bases and J by 4 bases, 11 bases remained unmatched. Per the germline V gene, CDR1 is LGHNT and CDR2 is FRNRAP. Here the CDR3 DNA reads TGTGCTAGTGGTCCCCCGACAGGGGGAGGGGTCACTGAAGCTTTCTTT. Translated, it gives CASGPPTGGGVTEAFF.

V usage is TRBV6-1 and J usage is TRBJ2-7, with 8 nucleotides matching TRBD1. This CDR3 is 15 amino acids long. The junction had 8 bases not matched to a gene; V was cut back by 3 bases and J by 4 bases. Germline CDR1 reads MNHNS; CDR2 reads SASEGT. This CDR3 is CASSEARGRVYEQYF. The CDR3 DNA reads as TGTGCCAGCAGTGAGGCCAGGGGGCGCGTATACGAGCAGTACTTC.

A few counts support this clone. The chain recombines TRBV18 with TRBJ2-3, with D possibly being TRBD1 (6 bases). Per the germline V gene, CDR1 is KGHSH and CDR2 is LQKENI. The CDR3 sequence is 15 residues long. Trimming cost V 3 bases and J 2 bases, with 12 bases left between them. CDR3: CASSPDRISTDTQYF. In DNA form, the CDR3 reads TGTGCCAGCTCACCTGACAGGATATCCACAGATACGCAGTATTTT.

This clone is labeled medium-sized. This chain uses TRBV19 with TRBJ1-1; D remains unclear. Germline CDR1 reads LNHDA; CDR2 reads SQIVND (reference sequence). The CDR3 sequence is 13 residues long. Trimming left V 6 bases short and J 5 bases short, with 13 bases between. The CDR3 DNA follows: TGTGCCAGTAGCTGGCAGGTTTATACTGAAGCTTTCTTT. Its translation: CASSWQVYTEAFF.

The V gene is TRBV6-5, the J gene TRBJ1-6; 11 positions match TRBD1. CDR3 length equals 14 residues. Germline V lookup: CDR1 MNHEY, CDR2 SVGAGI. V lost 8 bases to trimming and J lost 10 bases; unmatched junction nucleotides: 7. CDR3 nucleotides: TGTGCCAGCGGGCCGGGACAGGGGGACTCACCCCTCCACTTT. Translation gives CASGPGQGDSPLHF.

This clone was picked up one time. The chain links TRBV7-2 to TRBJ2-7, with D tentatively TRBD1 (5 bases). V was clipped by 5 bases and J by 0 bases, with 14 bases between them. The germline V gene has CDR1 SGHTA and CDR2 FQGNSA. This CDR3 is built from 15 residues. Here the CDR3 reads CASSGYLTASYEQYF. The CDR3 DNA follows: TGTGCCAGCAGCGGATACTTGACAGCCTCCTACGAGCAGTACTTC.

V and J are TRBV27 and TRBJ1-2; D possibly corresponds to TRBD1 (6 bases). The CDR3 has 13 amino acids. V lost 3 bases and J lost 5, with 10 bases in between. Germline CDR1 MNHEY, CDR2 SMNVEV (reference sequence). The CDR3 reads CASSFTGLYGYTF. The CDR3, as DNA: TGTGCCAGCAGTTTTACAGGGCTTTATGGCTACACCTTC.

The chain combines TRBV25-1 with TRBJ2-2, with unresolved D. V was pared by 2 bases and J by 5 bases, with 12 bases between. Germline CDR1 is MGHDK and CDR2 is SYGVNS. The CDR3 consists of 15 residues. In DNA, the CDR3 is TGTGCCAGCAGTGAAATCGGTTACGAAACCGGGGAGCTGTTTTTT. This gives the protein CASSEIGYETGELFF.

This clone was observed a handful of times. The rearrangement links TRBV6-1 to TRBJ1-2, with no clear D. The CDR3 has 14 amino acids. Germline V gives CDR1 MNHNS, CDR2 SASEGT. Between the trimmed V and J ends, which lost 0 bases and 4 bases, there was a span of 9 bases. CDR3 residues: CASSEAVQVYGYTF. DNA of the CDR3: TGTGCCAGCAGTGAAGCGGTGCAGGTCTATGGCTACACCTTC.

The chain joins TRBV11-3 to TRBJ1-2; 8 nucleotides agree with TRBD1. Unmatched junction bases numbered 10, after V lost 4 bases and J lost 3 bases. Germline V gene data show CDR1 as SGHNT and CDR2 as YENEEA. The CDR3 length is 16 residues. Written as DNA, the CDR3 is TGTGCCAGCAGCTCGGACAGGGAGATTCACCACTATGGCTACACCTTC. Amino acids: CASSSDREIHHYGYTF.

This sequence joins TRBV28 and TRBJ2-6; D gene ambiguous. Looked up from germline, CDR1 is MDHEN and CDR2 is SYDVKM. Trimming shortened V by 5 bases and J by 2 bases, and 7 bases separated the two germline ends. CDR3 size: 14 residues. In nucleotides, the CDR3 is TGTGCCAGCAGTCTCAGTACTGGGGCCAACGTCCTGACTTTC. Translation gives CASSLSTGANVLTF.

V is TRBV7-9 and J is TRBJ1-2, with 8 positions matching TRBD1. CDR1 and CDR2 (germline): SEHNR, FQNEAQ (reference sequence). V lost 4 bases and J lost 3; bases outside the gene matches: 7. This CDR3 comprises 15 residues. The CDR3 reads CASSSSDREHYGYTF. As DNA, the CDR3 is TGTGCCAGCAGCTCCTCGGACAGGGAACACTATGGCTACACCTTC.

The chain joins TRBV7-9 to TRBJ1-5; no clear D. This CDR3 contains 15 residues. Germline CDR1 SEHNR, CDR2 FQNEAQ (reference sequence). V lost 5 bases, J lost 2 bases, and 13 bases lay in between. The CDR3 region has the DNA TGTGCCAGCAGCGGCGGGCAGAGTGGCAATCAGCCCCAGCATTTT. Translated, it gives CASSGGQSGNQPQHF.

The genes are TRBV5-1 and TRBJ2-7, with 12 bases aligning to TRBD2. From germline, CDR1 is SGHRS and CDR2 YFSETQ. Unmatched junction bases numbered 4, after V lost 1 base and J lost 5 bases. The CDR3 loop spans 15 amino acids. CDR3 nucleotides: TGCGCCAGCAGCTTGAGAACTAGCGGGGGGCACGAGCAGTACTTC. It translates to CASSLRTSGGHEQYF.

The chain carries TRBV28 and TRBJ2-5; 7 bases align to TRBD1. The trim removed 5 bases at V and 0 bases at J, leaving 3 bases unmatched. Germline V lookup: CDR1 MDHEN, CDR2 SYDVKM. This CDR3 is built from 14 residues. CDR3 sequence: CASSQQGYQETQYF. CDR3 DNA sequence: TGTGCCAGCAGTCAACAGGGGTACCAAGAGACCCAGTACTTC.

The rearrangement uses TRBV13 and TRBJ2-1; perhaps TRBD2 as D (7 bases). Germline CDR1 reads PRHDT; CDR2 reads FYEKMQ (reference sequence). The CDR3 runs to 18 residues. V lost 0 bases, J lost 6 bases, and 21 bases lay in between. CDR3 sequence: CASSLGPRGGEGVNEQFF. CDR3 DNA sequence: TGTGCCAGCAGCTTAGGCCCGAGGGGGGGCGAAGGGGTCAATGAGCAGTTCTTC.

This chain uses TRBV7-9 with TRBJ2-5; D assignment may be TRBD1 or TRBD2 (6 bases each). Germline CDR1 reads SEHNR; CDR2 reads FQNEAQ (reference sequence). The CDR3 consists of 13 residues. Trimming pared 5 bases from V and 7 bases from J, leaving 14 bases between. For the CDR3, the DNA is TGTGCCAGCAGCCTAGGGGGGCAGGGGACCCAGTACTTC. It encodes CASSLGGQGTQYF.

CDR3 protein: CASSRDRSSYEQYF. CDR3 DNA sequence: TGTGCCAGCAGTCGGGACAGGAGCTCCTACGAGCAGTACTTC. This sequence joins TRBV6-5 and TRBJ2-7, with 8 bases that match TRBD1. Germline CDR1 MNHEY, CDR2 SVGAGI. The CDR3 extends over 14 amino acids. After removal of 5 bases from V and 0 bases from J, the junction contained 3 bases not matched to a gene.

The count of this clone is one. V usage is TRBV5-1 and J usage is TRBJ2-1; 9 bases match TRBD2. The V and J ends lost 2 bases and 3 bases, in that order; junction bases with no gene match: 3. Germline CDR1 is SGHRS and CDR2 is YFSETQ. The length of the CDR3 is 15 residues. CDR3: CASSFSGGGYNEQFF. The CDR3 DNA is TGCGCCAGCAGCTTTAGCGGGGGAGGCTACAATGAGCAGTTCTTC.